This T cell receptor (beta chain) comes out of a study of cytomegalovirus exposure and HLA in healthy donors. Points from the study as a whole: Cytomegalovirus status was reportedly diagnosed by the classifier with high sensitivity and specificity.

Assay used: immunoSEQ multiplex PCR; TCRdb lists only in-frame clones, some missing. In the table there are approximately 62,000 clones, about 91% of which are singletons. A note on this clone: Its antigen is currently unknown.

This CDR3 spans 14 amino acids. The V segment lost 6 bases and the J segment 2 bases; nucleotides outside the gene matches: 7. In germline, CDR1 is SNHLY, CDR2 FYNNEI. The origin of this receptor is a woman aged 18-29 years in good health and CMV-seronegative. Sequencing was done on a sample of PBMCs. The rearrangement joins TRBV2 to TRBJ2-7, with 7 bases that match TRBD2. The CDR3 region has the DNA TGTGCCAGCAGGGGCCGGGACTACACCTACGAGCAGTACTTC. Its protein is CASRGRDYTYEQYF.